Presented here are 22 T cell receptor beta chains from one specimen sequenced in a study of PD-L1 blockade in urothelial cancer. The time point denotes: pretreatment peripheral blood. The repertoire was sequenced with immunoSEQ multiplex PCR; TCRdb's copy has only in-frame clones and lacks some. The sample has 50,000 to 65,000 clones, approximately 80% seen once. The source material was PBMCs, sampled around atezolizumab (anti-PD-L1) treatment. The receptors come from a man aged 70-80 years with urothelial cancer.

DNA of the CDR3: TGTGCCAGTAGTACGGGACAGATATATGGCTACACCTTC. This encodes CASSTGQIYGYTF. This chain links TRBV19 with TRBJ1-2; the match to TRBD1 covers 7 bases. J was trimmed by 5 bases and V by 4 bases; bases with no gene match: 4. Germline CDR1 LNHDA, CDR2 SQIVND (reference sequence). CDR3 length: 13 amino acids.

V and J are TRBV5-1 and TRBJ1-1, with D possibly being TRBD1 (6 bases). With 4 bases removed from V and 0 bases from J, the gap between germline ends came to 10 bases. CDR1 and CDR2 from the germline V gene are SGHRS and YFSETQ. The CDR3 length is 14 residues. The CDR3 DNA sequence: TGCGCCAGCAGCCCCGGACAGATGAACACTGAAGCTTTCTTT. Its translation: CASSPGQMNTEAFF.

The chain has TRBV4-2 and TRBJ1-2; D perhaps matches TRBD1 (6 bases). The CDR3 is 13 amino acids. With 4 bases removed from V and 3 bases from J, the gap between germline ends came to 9 bases. The germline CDR1 and CDR2 sequences are LGHNA and YNFKEQ. The DNA of the CDR3 is TGTGCCAGCAGCCCACAGGGTTACTATGGCTACACCTTC. This encodes CASSPQGYYGYTF.

This clone appeared once. The chain uses TRBV10-3 and TRBJ2-1; TRBD1 aligns across 7 bases. The germline V gene has CDR1 ENHRY and CDR2 SYGVKD. After removal of 2 bases from V and 4 bases from J, the junction contained 11 bases not matched to a gene. This CDR3 spans 17 amino acids. The CDR3 DNA reads as TGTGCCATCAGTGAGGCGTTGGGGACAGCCCTTTACAATGAGCAGTTCTTC. It encodes CAISEALGTALYNEQFF.

The chain links TRBV7-2 to TRBJ1-4; 9 nucleotides match TRBD1. The CDR3 covers 13 residues. V shed 5 bases and J 13 bases; nucleotides not matched to a gene: 8. CDR1 and CDR2 from the germline V gene are SGHTA and FQGNSA. The CDR3 loop is CASSMGQGFTLFF. DNA for the CDR3: TGTGCCAGCAGCATGGGACAGGGTTTTACACTGTTTTTT. The full variable domain, its missing parts supplied by reference TRBV7-2 and TRBJ1-4, is GAGVSQSPSNKVTEKGKDVELRCDPISGHTALYWYRQSLGQGLEFLIYFQGNSAPDKSGLPSDRFSAERTGGSVSTLTIQRTQQEDSAVYLCASSMGQGFTLFFGSGTQLSVL.

The V and J genes are TRBV5-1 and TRBJ2-1; 15 bases align to TRBD2. Germline CDR1 reads SGHRS; CDR2 reads YFSETQ. Trimming removed 4 bases from V and 7 bases from J; junction bases left unmatched: 6. The CDR3 totals 16 residues. CDR3 sequence reads: CASSMRTSGRVNEQFF. As DNA, the CDR3 is TGCGCCAGCAGCATGCGGACTAGCGGGAGGGTGAATGAGCAGTTCTTC. The full variable domain, in which reference TRBV5-1 and TRBJ2-1 provide the parts outside the CDR3, is KAGVTQTPRYLIKTRGQQVTLSCSPISGHRSVSWYQQTPGQGLQFLFEYFSETQRNKGNFPGRFSGRQFSNSRSEMNVSTLELGDSALYLCASSMRTSGRVNEQFFGPGTRLTVL.

The DNA for the CDR3 is TGTGCCAGCAGGGCCGGGACAGGGGGTACCGGGGAGCTGTTTTTT. It codes for CASRAGTGGTGELFF. The chain employs TRBV2 and TRBJ2-2, with 11 bases fitting TRBD1. The CDR3 length is 15 residues. V was pared by 6 bases and J by 5 bases, with 5 bases of the junction left unmatched. Per germline, CDR1 SNHLY and CDR2 FYNNEI.

The chain couples TRBV29-1 to TRBJ2-7; 10 positions agree with TRBD1. The trim removed 5 bases at V and 6 bases at J, leaving 4 bases unmatched. CDR3 length: 12 amino acids. Germline-derived CDR1 and CDR2 are SQVTM and ANQGSEA. The CDR3 loop is CSVPGQGTEQYF. Written as DNA, the CDR3 is TGCAGCGTTCCGGGACAGGGGACCGAGCAGTACTTC.

V gene TRBV6-1 combines with J gene TRBJ2-6; 9 positions match TRBD1. V gave up 6 bases and J gave up 2 bases; unmatched junction bases: 2. Germline CDR1 is MNHNS and CDR2 is SASEGT. The CDR3 has 15 residues. The CDR3 reads CASRTGGAGANVLTF. The CDR3 region has the DNA TGTGCCAGCAGAACAGGGGGCGCTGGGGCCAACGTCCTGACTTTC.

The chain joins TRBV6-6 to TRBJ1-2; D is ambiguous. Trimming took 6 bases from V and 0 from J, leaving 11 bases between them. The CDR3 consists of 14 residues. Looked up from germline, CDR1 is MNHNY and CDR2 is SVGAGI (reference sequence). Here the CDR3 reads CASRSTPSNYGYTF. As DNA, the CDR3 is TGTGCCAGCAGATCTACTCCTTCTAACTATGGCTACACCTTC.

This chain's CDR3 is CASSAEGQDTGELFF. For the CDR3, the DNA is TGTGCCAGCAGTGCGGAGGGACAGGACACCGGGGAGCTGTTTTTT. This chain uses TRBV2 with TRBJ2-2; 8 nucleotides align to TRBD1. The germline gives CDR1 SNHLY, CDR2 FYNNEI. The junction had 4 bases not matched to a gene; V was cut back by 4 bases and J by 3 bases. The CDR3 runs to 15 residues.

This clone was counted once. The V and J genes are TRBV6-5 and TRBJ1-1, with D uncertain. V was cut by 5 bases and J by 1 base, with 14 bases left in between. Germline V lookup: CDR1 MNHEY, CDR2 SVGAGI. The CDR3 length is 15 residues. The CDR3 nucleotides are TGTGCCAGCAGTGCCTCCTGGGAGCGGAACACTGAAGCTTTCTTT. The encoded protein is CASSASWERNTEAFF.

The gene calls are TRBV30 and TRBJ2-2; 7 nucleotides align to TRBD1. Germline loops: CDR1 GTSNPN, CDR2 SVGIG (reference sequence). The V and J ends lost 5 bases and 2 bases, in that order; junction bases with no gene match: 5. The CDR3 covers 14 residues. The CDR3 sequence is CAWGGQPNTGELFF. Here the CDR3 DNA reads TGTGCCTGGGGGGGACAGCCAAACACCGGGGAGCTGTTTTTT.

This clone was detected only a few times. The chain couples TRBV10-3 to TRBJ1-3; D unclear. The germline gives CDR1 ENHRY, CDR2 SYGVKD. This CDR3 is built from 16 residues. Between the trimmed V and J ends, which lost 4 bases and 0 bases, there was a span of 13 bases. The CDR3 loop reads CAISAEIPFSGNTIYF. DNA for the CDR3: TGTGCCATCAGTGCGGAGATCCCCTTCTCTGGAAACACCATATATTTT.

The table lists this clone with a few counts. The V gene is TRBV25-1, the J gene TRBJ2-1, with D perhaps matching TRBD1 (6 bases). The V gene's germline CDR1 is MGHDK and CDR2 SYGVNS. Trimming cost V 4 bases and J 0 bases, with 16 bases left between them. CDR3 length: 17 residues. Here the CDR3 reads CASSGAGTLNSYNEQFF. The CDR3 DNA sequence: TGTGCCAGCAGTGGAGCCGGGACACTGAACTCCTACAATGAGCAGTTCTTC.

The chain is built from TRBV11-2 and TRBJ2-5; 10 bases agree with TRBD2. Trimming removed 1 base from V and 1 base from J; junction bases left unmatched: 6. The germline gives CDR1 SGHAT, CDR2 FQNNGV. This CDR3 comprises 17 residues. CDR3 loop: CASSLGTSGARQETQYF. The CDR3, as DNA: TGTGCCAGCAGCTTAGGGACTAGCGGAGCCCGCCAAGAGACCCAGTACTTC.

The table lists this clone with a count of one. This chain joins TRBV2 and TRBJ2-2, with 10 positions matching TRBD2. The CDR3 spans 17 residues. V dropped 7 bases and J dropped 4; count of bases not matched to a gene: 12. CDR1 and CDR2 (germline): SNHLY, FYNNEI. The CDR3 loop reads CASTDGPAGGTTGELFF. For the CDR3, the DNA is TGTGCCAGCACCGACGGCCCAGCGGGAGGGACCACCGGGGAGCTGTTTTTT.

The chain carries TRBV5-1 and TRBJ2-5; a weak D match, TRBD2 (5 bases). The CDR3 loop spans 14 amino acids. The V gene lost 0 bases and the J gene lost 7 bases, with 13 bases spanning the gap. Germline V gene sequence: CDR1 SGHRS, CDR2 YFSETQ. The CDR3 loop is CASSLDASRATQYF. CDR3 bases: TGCGCCAGCAGCTTGGATGCGTCGCGGGCGACCCAGTACTTC.

The chain recombines TRBV5-1 with TRBJ1-3, with 8 nucleotides matching TRBD1. Per germline, CDR1 SGHRS and CDR2 YFSETQ. V shed 0 bases, J shed 7 bases, and the junction held 15 bases outside the gene matches. This CDR3 contains 18 residues. In nucleotides, the CDR3 is TGCGCCAGCAGCTTGGATGGCTTGAGCGGACAGGGTCTTAACACCATATATTTT. It encodes CASSLDGLSGQGLNTIYF.

This chain joins TRBV5-1 and TRBJ2-5; 7 bases align to TRBD2. The CDR3 is 14 amino acids. CDR1 SGHRS and CDR2 YFSETQ come from the germline V gene. The V gene end was trimmed by 4 bases and the J gene end by 3 bases; junction bases not matched to a gene: 6. In DNA, the CDR3 is TGCGCCAGCAGCCGGCGGGGGAGGGAAGAGACCCAGTACTTC. This translates into CASSRRGREETQYF.

The rearrangement links TRBV6-5 to TRBJ1-2; possibly TRBD1 for D (6 bases). Per germline, CDR1 MNHEY and CDR2 SVGAGI. The CDR3 totals 12 residues. V gave up 6 bases and J gave up 6 bases, with 11 bases separating them. As DNA, the CDR3 is TGTGCCAGCAGAACCGGACAGAATGGCTACACCTTC. Its translation: CASRTGQNGYTF.

CDR3 DNA: TGTGCCAGCAGCTCAGGACTAGCGGGATACAATGAGCAGTTCTTC. Protein: CASSSGLAGYNEQFF. This sequence joins TRBV6-1 and TRBJ2-1; 12 bases line up with TRBD2. The CDR3 sequence is 15 residues long. CDR1 and CDR2 (germline): MNHNS, SASEGT. The junction had 4 bases not matched to a gene; V was cut back by 6 bases and J by 4 bases.